The T cell receptor beta chain described here comes from a study of OX40 agonist ivuxolimab in advanced cancers. Study summary: Patients were infused with ivuxolimab every 2 weeks at 0.01 to 10 mg/kg. It was permissible to have had prior anti-PD-1, anti-PD-L1 or anti-CTLA-4 therapy, and around 40% had some. At roughly 83% male, the cohort had a mean age of approximately 60 years, ranging from 23 to 79.

CDR3 length: 13 residues. Looked up from germline, CDR1 is SGHVS and CDR2 is FNYEAQ. V trimming: 4 bases; J trimming: 4 bases; junction bases outside the gene matches: 2. Using immunoSEQ multiplex PCR, the repertoire was profiled, and TCRdb retains in-frame clones only, with some absent. The sample holds about 77,000 clones, around 80% seen once. V is TRBV7-6 and J is TRBJ2-5; the match to TRBD2 covers 8 bases. This clonotype originated in an adult with an advanced solid tumor such as melanoma, head and neck, liver or kidney cancer. The sample in question was CD4+ or CD8+ T cells sorted from blood, obtained in a trial of the OX40 agonist ivuxolimab. The CDR3 reads CASSYTSGETQYF. The CDR3, as DNA: TGTGCCAGCAGCTATACTAGCGGAGAGACCCAGTACTTC.